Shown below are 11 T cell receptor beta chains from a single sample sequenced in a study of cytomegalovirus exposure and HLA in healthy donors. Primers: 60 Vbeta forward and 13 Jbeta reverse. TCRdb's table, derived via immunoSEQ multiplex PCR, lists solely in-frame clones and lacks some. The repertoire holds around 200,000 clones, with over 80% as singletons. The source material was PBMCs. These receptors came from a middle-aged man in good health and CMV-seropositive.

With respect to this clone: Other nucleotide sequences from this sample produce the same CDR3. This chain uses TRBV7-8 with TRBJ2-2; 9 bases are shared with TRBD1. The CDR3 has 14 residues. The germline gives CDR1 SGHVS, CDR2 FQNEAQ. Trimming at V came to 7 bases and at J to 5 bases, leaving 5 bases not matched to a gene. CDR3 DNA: TGTGCCAGCATCGGGACAGGGAGAACCGGGGAGCTGTTTTTT. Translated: CASIGTGRTGELFF.

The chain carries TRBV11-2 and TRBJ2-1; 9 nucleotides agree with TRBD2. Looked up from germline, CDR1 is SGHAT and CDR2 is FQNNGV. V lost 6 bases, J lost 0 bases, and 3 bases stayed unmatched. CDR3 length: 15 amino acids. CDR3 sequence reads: CASSYSGSSYNEQFF. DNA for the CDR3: TGTGCCAGCAGTTATAGCGGGAGCTCCTACAATGAGCAGTTCTTC.

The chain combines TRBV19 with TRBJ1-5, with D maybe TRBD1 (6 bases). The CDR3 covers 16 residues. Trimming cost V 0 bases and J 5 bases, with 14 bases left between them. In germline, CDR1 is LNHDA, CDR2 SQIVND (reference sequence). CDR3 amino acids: CASSIDRDTRYQPQHF. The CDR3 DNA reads TGTGCCAGTAGTATAGACAGGGACACCCGATATCAGCCCCAGCATTTT.

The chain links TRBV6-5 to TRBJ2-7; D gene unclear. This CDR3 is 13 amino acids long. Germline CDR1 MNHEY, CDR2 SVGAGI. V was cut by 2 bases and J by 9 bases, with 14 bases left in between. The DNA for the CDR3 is TGTGCCAGCAGTTACAGTCCCTACGCCATGCAGTACTTC. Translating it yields CASSYSPYAMQYF.

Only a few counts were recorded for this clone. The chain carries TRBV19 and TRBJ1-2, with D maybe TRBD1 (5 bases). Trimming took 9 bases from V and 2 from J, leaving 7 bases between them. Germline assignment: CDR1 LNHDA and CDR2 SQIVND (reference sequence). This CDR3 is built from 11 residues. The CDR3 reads CASQGNYGYTF. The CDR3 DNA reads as TGTGCCAGCCAGGGCAACTATGGCTACACCTTC.

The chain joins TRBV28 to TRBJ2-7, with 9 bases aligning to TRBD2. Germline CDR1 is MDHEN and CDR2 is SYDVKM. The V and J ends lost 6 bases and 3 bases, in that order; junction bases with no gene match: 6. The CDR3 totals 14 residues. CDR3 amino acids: CASSLREGNYEQYV. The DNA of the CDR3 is TGTGCCAGCAGCCTGCGGGAGGGAAACTACGAGCAGTACGTC.

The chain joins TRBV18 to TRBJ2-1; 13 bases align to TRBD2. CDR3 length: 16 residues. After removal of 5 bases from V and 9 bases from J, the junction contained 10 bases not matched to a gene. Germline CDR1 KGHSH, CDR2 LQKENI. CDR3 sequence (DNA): TGTGCCAGCTCATCGCGGACTAGCGGGGGACTCGTTGAGCAGTTCTTC. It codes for CASSSRTSGGLVEQFF.

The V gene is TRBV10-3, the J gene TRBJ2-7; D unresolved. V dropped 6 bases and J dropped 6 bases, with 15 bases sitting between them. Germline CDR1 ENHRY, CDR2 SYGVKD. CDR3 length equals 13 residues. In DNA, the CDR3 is TGTGCCATCAGGGGCCAGGAAAGAAGCGAGCAGTACTTC. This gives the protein CAIRGQERSEQYF.

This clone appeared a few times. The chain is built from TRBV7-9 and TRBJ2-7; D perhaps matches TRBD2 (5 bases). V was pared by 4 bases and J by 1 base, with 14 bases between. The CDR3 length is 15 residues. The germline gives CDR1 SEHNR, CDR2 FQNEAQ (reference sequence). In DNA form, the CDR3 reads TGTGCCAGCAGCTCCCCGGAAAGCGGTTCCTACGAGCAGTACTTC. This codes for CASSSPESGSYEQYF.

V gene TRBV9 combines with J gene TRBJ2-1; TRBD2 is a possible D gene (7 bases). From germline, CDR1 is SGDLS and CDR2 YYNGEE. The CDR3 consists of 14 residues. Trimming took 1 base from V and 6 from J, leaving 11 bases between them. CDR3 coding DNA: TGTGCCAGCAGCGTAAGGGGGGGGCGCAATGAGCAGTTCTTC. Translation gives CASSVRGGRNEQFF.

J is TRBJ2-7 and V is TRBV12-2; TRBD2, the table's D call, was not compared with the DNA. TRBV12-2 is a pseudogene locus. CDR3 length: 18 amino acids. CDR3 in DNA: TGTGCAAGTCGCTTAGGGAGTCTAGCGGCTTATCCTTCCTACGAGCAGTACGTC. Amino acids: CASRLGSLAAYPSYEQYV.